This TCR beta chain was sequenced in a study of blood T cells in healthy people across ages. Through a sample-barcoded 5' primer and a J-beta primer mix, a second PCR was run for roughly 7 to 11 cycles. TCRdb processed the 5' RACE reads anew with MiXCR; each CDR3 protein has one entry. This sample yields 1,500,000 or so distinct CDR3 sequences, of which around 59% are seen a single time; 6.7% belongs to the top ten. The CDR3 is made up of 14 amino acids. Germline V gene sequence: CDR1 WNHNN, CDR2 SYGVQD (reference sequence). Trimming removed 8 bases from V and 0 bases from J, with 12 bases in between. Only one count was recorded for this clonotype. As yet, its antigen is unknown. Study results and caveats: The unsorted PBMCs prevented any conclusive comparison of naive versus antigen-experienced cells.

The chain carries TRBV10-1 and TRBJ2-3, with D possibly being TRBD1 or TRBD2 (5 bases each). The source material was blood. The sequence derives from a man aged 18 to 29 in good health. Written as DNA, the CDR3 is TGCGCCAGCCGAGGGGCAGCAAGCACAGATACGCAGTATTTT. Protein: CASRGAASTDTQYF.